These 19 T cell receptor beta chains share one sample of origin, sequenced in a study of T cell changes during pregnancy in multiple sclerosis. TCRdb's copy holds only in-frame clones and misses some; the assay was immunoSEQ multiplex PCR. Of some 44,000 clones listed, around 90% are singletons. Material: CD4+ T cells from peripheral blood mononuclear cells, obtained after pregnancy. Receptors were obtained from a female donor with multiple sclerosis, enrolled in a pregnancy study.

The chain is built from TRBV15 and TRBJ1-4; no clear D. Trimming took 3 bases from V and 12 from J, leaving 14 bases between them. CDR1 and CDR2 (germline): LNHNV, YYDKDF (reference sequence). The CDR3 runs 13 residues. The CDR3 DNA sequence: TGTGCCACCAGCAGGCCGGGTGGTGGAGAACTGTTTTTT. Residues: CATSRPGGGELFF.

V usage is TRBV21-1 and J usage is TRBJ1-5; no DNA check was done on the table's D call, TRBD1. TRBV21-1 is an annotated pseudogene. The CDR3 has 14 residues. This CDR3 reads CASSEDREGQPQHF. As DNA, the CDR3 is TGTGCCAGCAGCGAGGACAGGGAGGGTCAGCCCCAGCATTTT.

This rearrangement joins TRBV30 to TRBJ1-3, with D perhaps matching TRBD1 (5 bases). V lost 3 bases to trimming and J lost 4 bases, with 7 bases between them. The CDR3 loop spans 12 amino acids. Germline CDR1 is GTSNPN and CDR2 is SVGIG (reference sequence). CDR3 protein: CAWRTDGNTIYF. The CDR3 DNA sequence: TGTGCCTGGAGGACAGACGGAAACACCATATATTTT.

The chain combines TRBV18 with TRBJ1-3, with 7 bases matching TRBD1. The CDR3 extends over 17 amino acids. Losses at the gene ends were 6 bases for V and 4 bases for J; bases not matched to a gene: 15. Germline assignment: CDR1 KGHSH and CDR2 LQKENI. CDR3 nucleotides: TGTGCCAGCTCGCGTACCCGACAGGGAGCAAGGGGAAACACCATATATTTT. It specifies CASSRTRQGARGNTIYF.

For this clone: The junction does not match germline at one end; this may be a read error. J is TRBJ2-5 and V is TRBV7-7, with 9 positions matching TRBD1. The CDR3 runs 14 residues. The V gene's germline CDR1 is SSHAT and CDR2 FNYEAQ (reference sequence). The DNA for the CDR3 is TGTGCTAGCAGCTTTGGACAGGGGCGGGAGACCCAGTACTTC. Translation: CASSFGQGRETQYF.

The V gene is TRBV5-1, the J gene TRBJ2-1; 8 positions match TRBD2. The V gene end was trimmed by 1 base and the J gene end by 8 bases; junction bases not matched to a gene: 11. The germline gives CDR1 SGHRS, CDR2 YFSETQ. The CDR3 totals 16 residues. In DNA, the CDR3 is TGCGCCAGCAGCTTGCGTATAGCGGGGTCGTTGGATGAGCAGTTCTTC. Protein: CASSLRIAGSLDEQFF.

A single count supports this clone. The CDR3 here is CASSLGFGRGIYEQYF. The DNA for the CDR3 is TGTGCCAGCAGCTTAGGATTTGGCAGGGGGATCTACGAGCAGTACTTC. The rearrangement uses TRBV7-2 and TRBJ2-7, with 7 bases that match TRBD1. V shed 1 base and J 3 bases; nucleotides not matched to a gene: 9. Germline loops: CDR1 SGHTA, CDR2 FQGNSA. The CDR3 consists of 16 residues.

CDR3 sequence (DNA): TGTGCCAGCAGTTTATGGGTTCAGGGCCTCTACATCTATGGCTACACCTTC. It specifies CASSLWVQGLYIYGYTF. The chain has TRBV28 and TRBJ1-2; a possible D gene is TRBD1 (5 bases). This CDR3 spans 17 amino acids. CDR1 MDHEN and CDR2 SYDVKM come from the germline V gene. V was shortened by 0 bases and J by 4 bases, with 18 bases between the two germline ends.

The rearrangement uses TRBV28 and TRBJ1-4; D is unresolved. The CDR3 has 14 residues. Trimming removed 1 base at V and 4 bases at J, with 7 bases between. From germline, CDR1 is MDHEN and CDR2 SYDVKM. The CDR3: CASSLSQLNEKLFF. CDR3 coding DNA: TGTGCCAGCAGTTTATCACAGCTTAATGAAAAACTGTTTTTT.

For the CDR3, the DNA is TGTGCCAGCAGCAAATCAGGGGGGTGGACAGATACGCAGTATTTT. Translation: CASSKSGGWTDTQYF. This chain connects TRBV21-1 to TRBJ2-3; the listed D gene, TRBD1, was not tested against the DNA. TRBV21-1 is given as a pseudogene. The CDR3 extends over 15 amino acids.

The chain combines TRBV30 with TRBJ1-4; a possible D gene is TRBD1 (6 bases). The V gene lost 7 bases and the J gene lost 6 bases, with 15 bases spanning the gap. The CDR3 totals 13 residues. CDR1 is GTSNPN, CDR2 SVGIG, per germline (reference sequence). The CDR3 reads CALVWGGDEKLFF. The CDR3 bases are TGTGCCTTAGTTTGGGGGGGCGATGAAAAACTGTTTTTT.

This chain joins TRBV5-4 and TRBJ1-2, with D maybe TRBD1 (5 bases). Per the germline V gene, CDR1 is SGHNT and CDR2 is YYREEE (reference sequence). The V end lost 1 base, the J end lost 1 base, and 8 bases lay between the germline ends. The CDR3 is 14 amino acids. The chain's CDR3 is CASSLTGVNYGYTF. The DNA for the CDR3 is TGTGCCAGCAGCTTGACAGGTGTTAACTATGGCTACACCTTC.

The rearrangement joins TRBV7-2 to TRBJ2-7, with a possible D match to TRBD1 (6 bases). This CDR3 has 14 residues. From germline, CDR1 is SGHTA and CDR2 FQGNSA. Trimming cost V 6 bases and J 5 bases, with 17 bases left between them. The DNA for the CDR3 is TGTGCCAGCAGTTTCACGACCGGGACACACGAGCAGTACTTC. It is translated as CASSFTTGTHEQYF.

This clone occurred once. V usage is TRBV7-3 and J usage is TRBJ1-6, with TRBD1 identical over 10 bases. The length of the CDR3 is 14 residues. CDR1 and CDR2 from the germline V gene are SGHTA and FQGTGA. J gave up 9 bases and V 5 bases, and 4 bases lay outside the gene matches. CDR3 bases: TGTGCCAGCAGCCTGACAGGGGGCGCTTCACCCCTCCACTTT. This encodes CASSLTGGASPLHF.

The chain links TRBV12-5 to TRBJ2-7, with 7 bases matching TRBD2. Germline V gene sequence: CDR1 LGHNT, CDR2 FRNRAP. The CDR3 spans 14 residues. V trimming: 5 bases; J trimming: 7 bases; junction bases outside the gene matches: 11. Here the CDR3 DNA reads TGTGCTAGTGGTACGGGGGAGGGATCCGGTGAGCAGTACTTC. Amino acids: CASGTGEGSGEQYF.

The rearrangement joins TRBV6-5 to TRBJ1-2, with TRBD1 as a possible D gene (5 bases). The CDR3 covers 13 residues. In germline, CDR1 is MNHEY, CDR2 SVGAGI. The V and J ends lost 5 bases and 3 bases respectively, with 10 bases between them. The CDR3 sequence: CASSDRRYYGYTF. CDR3 nucleotides: TGTGCCAGCAGTGACAGACGTTACTATGGCTACACCTTC.

The rearrangement joins TRBV5-1 to TRBJ2-5; a weak D match, TRBD1 (6 bases). Trimming took off 0 bases at V and 3 bases at J, with 12 bases between the two ends. The CDR3 spans 15 residues. The germline V gene has CDR1 SGHRS and CDR2 YFSETQ. Written as DNA, the CDR3 is TGCGCCAGCAGCTTGGGAGTCCAGGGGAAAGAGACCCAGTACTTC. As protein: CASSLGVQGKETQYF.

This rearrangement joins TRBV6-1 to TRBJ2-7, with 7 nucleotides matching TRBD1. V trimming: 9 bases; J trimming: 4 bases; junction bases outside the gene matches: 9. Germline CDR1 reads MNHNS; CDR2 reads SASEGT. The CDR3 runs to 13 residues. The CDR3 protein is CASIRDSPYEQYF. The CDR3 DNA is TGTGCCAGTATCCGGGACAGCCCTTACGAGCAGTACTTC.

The genes are TRBV7-3 and TRBJ2-7, with D perhaps TRBD1 (6 bases). CDR3 length: 14 amino acids. V was clipped by 5 bases and J by 0 bases, with 11 bases between them. Germline CDR1 and CDR2: SGHTA and FQGTGA. CDR3 DNA: TGTGCCAGCAGCCCAGCGACAGGCTCCTACGAGCAGTACTTC. Its translation is CASSPATGSYEQYF. Drawing the rest from reference TRBV7-3 and TRBJ2-7, the complete variable domain is GAGVSQTPSNKVTEKGKYVELRCDPISGHTALYWYRQSLGQGPEFLIYFQGTGAADDSGLPNDRFFAVRPEGSVSTLKIQRTERGDSAVYLCASSPATGSYEQYFGPGTRLTVT.